Below, 30 T cell receptor beta chains from the same sample are listed, as sequenced in a study of glioma-infiltrating T cells after dendritic cell vaccination. The data were produced by immunoSEQ multiplex PCR, yet TCRdb's version contains in-frame clones alone and is incomplete. The data show about 73,000 clones, approximately 80% seen once. Sequences were derived from blood, sampled before dendritic cell vaccination. Every receptor here comes from a human donor with glioblastoma.

This clone was picked up one time. The rearrangement links TRBV6-5 to TRBJ2-7, with TRBD2 as a possible D gene (6 bases). Trimming left V 1 base short and J 2 bases short, with 12 bases between. The CDR3 length is 15 residues. The V gene's germline CDR1 is MNHEY and CDR2 SVGAGI. The DNA of the CDR3 is TGTGCCAGCAGTTACTTACCTGGCGGGGCCTACGAGCAGTACTTC. This codes for CASSYLPGGAYEQYF.

This chain uses TRBV27 with TRBJ1-2; 7 positions agree with TRBD1. Germline V CDR1 and CDR2: MNHEY, SMNVEV (reference sequence). There are 16 residues in the CDR3. The V gene end was trimmed by 5 bases and the J gene end by 4 bases; junction bases not matched to a gene: 13. The CDR3 DNA reads TGTGCCAGCAGTCAGACAGGGATCTATATTTTCTATGGCTACACCTTC. Translated: CASSQTGIYIFYGYTF.

The chain employs TRBV19 and TRBJ1-3, with unresolved D. Germline loops: CDR1 LNHDA, CDR2 SQIVND (reference sequence). V was trimmed by 5 bases and J by 0 bases, leaving 11 bases between them. The CDR3 contains 15 residues. CDR3 region: CASSVGPDSGNTIYF. The CDR3 bases are TGTGCCAGTAGTGTGGGCCCTGACTCTGGAAACACCATATATTTT.

The rearrangement links TRBV7-3 to TRBJ2-1; possible D gene TRBD2, 7 bases. This CDR3 is 15 amino acids long. Trimming removed 2 bases from V and 10 bases from J, with 18 bases in between. CDR1 is SGHTA and CDR2 is FQGTGA in the germline V gene. The CDR3 sequence is CASSLRGGGGHEQFF. Written as DNA, the CDR3 is TGTGCCAGCAGCTTACGGGGAGGGGGGGGGCACGAGCAGTTCTTC.

The chain recombines TRBV4-1 with TRBJ1-2; the D is unclear. CDR1 MGHRA and CDR2 YSYEKL come from the germline V gene. The CDR3 spans 14 residues. V was trimmed by 1 base and J by 4 bases, leaving 10 bases between them. In DNA form, the CDR3 reads TGCGCCAGCAGCCAAGGTCAGGAGGGCTATGGCTACACCTTC. This encodes CASSQGQEGYGYTF.

The CDR3 sequence: CASSLRGRENQPQHF. Here the CDR3 DNA reads TGTGCCAGCAGCTTGAGGGGCAGGGAAAATCAGCCCCAGCATTTT. V usage is TRBV5-6 and J usage is TRBJ1-5, with TRBD1 as a possible D gene (5 bases). The CDR3 runs 15 residues. Trimming took off 1 base at V and 4 bases at J, with 12 bases between the two ends. The germline CDR1 and CDR2 sequences are SGHDT and YYEEEE.

The V and J genes are TRBV19 and TRBJ1-2, with 7 bases matching TRBD1. Germline CDR1 is LNHDA and CDR2 is SQIVND (reference sequence). The CDR3 runs 12 residues. The V and J ends lost 10 bases and 5 bases, in that order; junction bases with no gene match: 7. CDR3 in amino acids: CATLTGSYGYTF. DNA for the CDR3: TGTGCCACCTTGACAGGGTCTTATGGCTACACCTTC.

The rearrangement uses TRBV5-5 and TRBJ2-7; the match to TRBD2 covers 9 bases. The CDR3 is made up of 16 amino acids. The germline gives CDR1 SGHKS, CDR2 YYEKEE (reference sequence). V trimming: 4 bases; J trimming: 4 bases; junction bases outside the gene matches: 12. CDR3: CASSPSGGPTLYEQYF. In nucleotides, the CDR3 is TGTGCCAGCAGCCCAAGCGGGGGGCCAACCCTGTACGAGCAGTACTTC.

The J gene is TRBJ1-5, the V gene TRBV6-1; tentatively, D is TRBD1 (6 bases). Trimming took 0 bases from V and 10 from J, leaving 16 bases between them. CDR3 length: 15 amino acids. Germline V gene lookup returns CDR1 MNHNS and CDR2 SASEGT. CDR3 DNA sequence: TGTGCCAGCAGTGAAGCCCAGGGGCGTCCAGAACCCCAGCATTTT. Translation: CASSEAQGRPEPQHF.

This clone appeared a few times. V is TRBV7-6 and J is TRBJ2-3; 10 bases align to TRBD2. V was clipped by 5 bases and J by 3 bases; unmatched bases: 14. The CDR3 runs 18 residues. Germline V gene data show CDR1 as SGHVS and CDR2 as FNYEAQ. The CDR3 spells CASSHGGSGGAETDTQYF. CDR3 nucleotide sequence: TGTGCCAGCAGCCATGGGGGCAGCGGGGGGGCCGAGACAGATACGCAGTATTTT.

There are a few counts of this clone. This chain joins TRBV11-2 and TRBJ2-2; 7 nucleotides line up with TRBD2. Germline V gives CDR1 SGHAT, CDR2 FQNNGV. Trimming cost V 3 bases and J 2 bases; bases outside gene matches: 3. The CDR3 spans 15 residues. The CDR3 region has the DNA TGTGCCAGCAGCTTCGGCGGGAGTAACACCGGGGAGCTGTTTTTT. This encodes CASSFGGSNTGELFF.

The chain is built from TRBV6-6 and TRBJ1-1; D is undetermined. The ends were cut back, 3 bases at V and 0 bases at J, with 14 bases in the middle. This CDR3 is 16 amino acids long. From germline, CDR1 is MNHNY and CDR2 SVGAGI (reference sequence). The CDR3 sequence: CASSYGLGGMNTEAFF. CDR3 in DNA: TGTGCCAGCAGTTATGGGTTGGGAGGGATGAACACTGAAGCTTTCTTT.

The rearrangement joins TRBV19 to TRBJ2-7; 8 positions match TRBD1. There are 13 residues in the CDR3. Looked up from germline, CDR1 is LNHDA and CDR2 is SQIVND (reference sequence). V lost 5 bases and J lost 4; bases outside the gene matches: 4. The CDR3 loop is CASSRGQEYEQYF. The CDR3 coding sequence is TGTGCCAGTAGTCGGGGACAGGAGTACGAGCAGTACTTC.

V usage is TRBV19 and J usage is TRBJ2-2, with D possibly matching TRBD1 (6 bases). The germline V and J ends were trimmed by 7 bases and 0 bases, with 9 bases remaining between them. Germline V lookup: CDR1 LNHDA, CDR2 SQIVND (reference sequence). The CDR3 consists of 14 residues. The CDR3 DNA sequence: TGTGCCAGTAAAAACAGGGCGAACACCGGGGAGCTGTTTTTT. Amino acids: CASKNRANTGELFF.

The chain employs TRBV5-1 and TRBJ1-1; 7 nucleotides agree with TRBD1. The CDR3 contains 14 residues. Germline CDR1 and CDR2: SGHRS and YFSETQ. V shed 7 bases, J shed 1 base, and the junction held 7 bases outside the gene matches. The CDR3 DNA reads TGCGCCAGCGAAAAGGGGGCAGGGAACACTGAAGCTTTCTTT. This codes for CASEKGAGNTEAFF. The variable domain in full, completed from reference TRBV5-1 and TRBJ1-1, reads KAGVTQTPRYLIKTRGQQVTLSCSPISGHRSVSWYQQTPGQGLQFLFEYFSETQRNKGNFPGRFSGRQFSNSRSEMNVSTLELGDSALYLCASEKGAGNTEAFFGQGTRLTVV.

This clone was found a few times. J is TRBJ2-3 and V is TRBV6-1; D possibly corresponds to TRBD2 (5 bases). Germline assignment: CDR1 MNHNS and CDR2 SASEGT. CDR3 length equals 14 residues. The V end lost 8 bases, the J end lost 2 bases, and 14 bases lay between the germline ends. The CDR3 sequence: CASRDGEYTDTQYF. The CDR3 nucleotides read TGTGCCAGCCGAGACGGGGAGTACACAGATACGCAGTATTTT.

The chain is built from TRBV19 and TRBJ2-5; maybe TRBD2 (6 bases). The V gene lost 6 bases and the J gene lost 5 bases, with 19 bases spanning the gap. Germline V lookup: CDR1 LNHDA, CDR2 SQIVND (reference sequence). This CDR3 is 15 amino acids long. The chain's CDR3 is CASSIGGSPGETQYF. In DNA, the CDR3 is TGTGCCAGTAGCATCGGGGGTAGCCCTGGGGAGACCCAGTACTTC.

The rearrangement joins TRBV19 to TRBJ2-6, with D hard to call. Germline CDR1 and CDR2: LNHDA and SQIVND (reference sequence). Trimming left V 3 bases short and J 4 bases short, with 16 bases between. The length of the CDR3 is 17 residues. The CDR3 nucleotides read TGTGCCAGTAGTATTCGTAAGAGAACTTCAGGGGCCAACGTCCTGACTTTC. Its protein product is CASSIRKRTSGANVLTF.

This clone appeared a few times. The rearrangement links TRBV5-4 to TRBJ2-2, with 12 bases aligning to TRBD2. The V and J ends lost 4 bases and 4 bases, in that order; junction bases with no gene match: 5. This CDR3 has 16 residues. The germline gives CDR1 SGHNT, CDR2 YYREEE (reference sequence). CDR3 nucleotides: TGTGCCAGCAGCACCCCTAGCGGGGGGGCCACCGGGGAGCTGTTTTTT. This encodes CASSTPSGGATGELFF.

This rearrangement joins TRBV2 to TRBJ2-5; weak D call: TRBD2 (5 bases). The V and J ends lost 1 base and 1 base respectively, with 7 bases between them. The CDR3 totals 14 residues. Germline V gene lookup returns CDR1 SNHLY and CDR2 FYNNEI. CDR3 nucleotide sequence: TGTGCCAGCAGTGAAGGGCGGGTCCAAGAGACCCAGTACTTC. Translating it yields CASSEGRVQETQYF.

The chain joins TRBV19 to TRBJ2-1; D is unresolved. V lost 3 bases and J lost 2, with 8 bases in between. Germline V gives CDR1 LNHDA, CDR2 SQIVND (reference sequence). The CDR3 length is 14 residues. CDR3 sequence (DNA): TGTGCCAGTAGTATCCGACGGGCCTACAATGAGCAGTTCTTC. Translated, it gives CASSIRRAYNEQFF.

V and J are TRBV5-1 and TRBJ2-2; tentative D call: TRBD2 (6 bases). Germline V gene sequence: CDR1 SGHRS, CDR2 YFSETQ. The CDR3 has 16 residues. Trimming cost V 2 bases and J 5 bases, with 16 bases left between them. The CDR3 reads CASSFTGGALTGELFF. CDR3 DNA: TGCGCCAGCAGCTTCACTGGAGGGGCGTTGACCGGGGAGCTGTTTTTT.

This chain links TRBV19 with TRBJ1-5; no definite D call. Trimming took off 4 bases at V and 2 bases at J, with 9 bases between the two ends. Per the germline V gene, CDR1 is LNHDA and CDR2 is SQIVND (reference sequence). The CDR3 runs to 14 residues. CDR3 coding DNA: TGTGCCAGTAGTACCAGGATTGGCAATCAGCCCCAGCATTTT. Its translation is CASSTRIGNQPQHF.

The chain uses TRBV5-6 and TRBJ1-1; TRBD1 is a possible D gene (6 bases). The germline CDR1 and CDR2 sequences are SGHDT and YYEEEE. The CDR3 loop spans 14 amino acids. Trimming left V 3 bases short and J 3 bases short, with 12 bases between. CDR3 protein: CASSSKQGYTEAFF. The CDR3 nucleotides are TGTGCCAGCAGCTCTAAACAGGGATACACTGAAGCTTTCTTT.

This chain joins TRBV5-6 and TRBJ1-2; a possible D gene is TRBD1 (6 bases). V lost 1 base and J 2 bases, leaving 9 bases between the germline ends. The CDR3 extends over 14 amino acids. CDR1 is SGHDT and CDR2 is YYEEEE in the germline V gene. CDR3: CASSLQGPNYGYTF. In DNA, the CDR3 is TGTGCCAGCAGCTTGCAGGGGCCAAACTATGGCTACACCTTC.

This clone has just a few counts. The chain links TRBV6-5 to TRBJ2-2; TRBD2 matches at 10 bases. The V gene end was trimmed by 7 bases and the J gene end by 4 bases; junction bases not matched to a gene: 6. The CDR3 runs 15 residues. The germline V gene encodes CDR1 MNHEY and CDR2 SVGAGI. DNA of the CDR3: TGTGCCAGCAACGAAGCGGGAGGGGCCACCGGGGAGCTGTTTTTT. This gives the protein CASNEAGGATGELFF.

To note about this clone: The sample carries other DNA sequences with the same CDR3. The chain is built from TRBV15 and TRBJ2-1; perhaps TRBD2 as D (5 bases). V lost 1 base to trimming and J lost 8 bases, with 15 bases between them. Germline loops: CDR1 LNHNV, CDR2 YYDKDF (reference sequence). The CDR3 consists of 15 residues. CDR3 sequence reads: CATSRVGSSMDEQFF. CDR3 DNA: TGTGCCACCAGCAGAGTGGGGAGTAGCATGGATGAGCAGTTCTTC.

This clone was detected only once. The genes are TRBV2 and TRBJ2-1; 11 bases line up with TRBD2. The J segment lost 4 bases and the V segment lost 3 bases, leaving 2 bases of the junction unmatched. Germline CDR1 and CDR2: SNHLY and FYNNEI. CDR3 length: 15 residues. CDR3 bases: TGTGCCAGCAGTGACCTAGCGGGGGGATACAATGAGCAGTTCTTC. Residues: CASSDLAGGYNEQFF.

V and J are TRBV6-9 and TRBJ2-5; TRBD1 might be the D (5 bases). Germline lookup yields CDR1 MNHGY and CDR2 SVAAGI. Trimming pared 7 bases from V and 2 bases from J, leaving 14 bases between. The CDR3 loop spans 14 amino acids. The CDR3 DNA reads TGTGCCAGCATTAAGGGGTTTCGGCAAGAGACCCAGTACTTC. This encodes CASIKGFRQETQYF.

The sample holds one count of this clone. This chain joins TRBV16 and TRBJ1-1; 9 bases map to TRBD1. Germline V lookup: CDR1 KGHSY, CDR2 FQNENV. The CDR3 extends over 14 amino acids. V lost 2 bases to trimming and J lost 7 bases; unmatched junction nucleotides: 5. CDR3 sequence: CASSQGTGKSEAFF. In DNA form, the CDR3 reads TGTGCCAGCAGCCAAGGGACAGGGAAAAGTGAAGCTTTCTTT.